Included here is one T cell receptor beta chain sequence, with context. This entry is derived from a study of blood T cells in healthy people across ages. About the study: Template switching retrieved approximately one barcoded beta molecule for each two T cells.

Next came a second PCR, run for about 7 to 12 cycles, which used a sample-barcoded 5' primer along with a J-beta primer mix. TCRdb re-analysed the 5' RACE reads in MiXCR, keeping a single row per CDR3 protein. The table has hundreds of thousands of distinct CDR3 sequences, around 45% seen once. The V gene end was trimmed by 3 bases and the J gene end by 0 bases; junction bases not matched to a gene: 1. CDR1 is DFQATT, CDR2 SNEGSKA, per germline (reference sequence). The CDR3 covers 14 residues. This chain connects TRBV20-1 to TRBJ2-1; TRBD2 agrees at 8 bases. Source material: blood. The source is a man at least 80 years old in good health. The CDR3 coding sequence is TGCAGTGCTAGCGGGGGGGACTCCTACAATGAGCAGTTCTTC. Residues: CSASGGDSYNEQFF.